This TCR beta chain is drawn from a study of blood T cell repertoires in COVID-19. For the study at large: The cDNA or gDNA used as material had been derived from T cells, B-cell-depleted T cells, or PBMCs.

The V segment lost 6 bases and the J segment 2 bases; nucleotides outside the gene matches: 3. CDR3 length: 13 residues. Germline V gene lookup returns CDR1 SNHLY and CDR2 FYNNEI. Here immunoSEQ multiplex PCR was the method, and the copy in TCRdb shows in-frame clones only, minus some. This sample carries approximately 30,000 clones, more than 85% of them seen once, and the ten largest clones take over 20%. The sequenced sample was peripheral blood. The chain carries TRBV2 and TRBJ1-2; TRBD1 aligns across 7 bases. The origin of this receptor is a woman of 80 years or more with active or convalescent COVID-19. CDR3 amino acids: CASSSTGNYGYTF. CDR3 DNA: TGTGCCAGCAGCTCGACAGGGAACTATGGCTACACCTTC.